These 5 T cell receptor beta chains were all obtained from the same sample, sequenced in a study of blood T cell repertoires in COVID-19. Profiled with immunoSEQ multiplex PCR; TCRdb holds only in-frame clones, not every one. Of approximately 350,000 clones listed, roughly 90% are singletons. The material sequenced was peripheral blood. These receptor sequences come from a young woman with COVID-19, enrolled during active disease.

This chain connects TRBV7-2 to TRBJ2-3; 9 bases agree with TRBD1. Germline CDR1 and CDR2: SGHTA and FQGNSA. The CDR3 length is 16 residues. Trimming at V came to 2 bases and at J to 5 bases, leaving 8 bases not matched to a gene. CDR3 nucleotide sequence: TGTGCCAGCAGCTTACTTTGGGACAGGGAAATAGATACGCAGTATTTT. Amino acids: CASSLLWDREIDTQYF.

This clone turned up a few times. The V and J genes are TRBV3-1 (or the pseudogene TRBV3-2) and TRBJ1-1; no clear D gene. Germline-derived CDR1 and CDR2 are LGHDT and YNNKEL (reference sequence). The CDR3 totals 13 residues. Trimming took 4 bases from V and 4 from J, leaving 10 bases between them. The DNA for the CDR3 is TGTGCCAGCAGCCGGCAAGTCCCCACTGAAGCTTTCTTT. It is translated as CASSRQVPTEAFF.

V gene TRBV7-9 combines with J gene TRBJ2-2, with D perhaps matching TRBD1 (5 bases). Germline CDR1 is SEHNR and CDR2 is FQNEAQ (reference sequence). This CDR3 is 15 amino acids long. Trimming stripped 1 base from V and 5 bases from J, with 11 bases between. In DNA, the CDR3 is TGTGCCAGCAGCTTAGGCTCGAAGGGGACCGGGGAGCTGTTTTTT. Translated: CASSLGSKGTGELFF.

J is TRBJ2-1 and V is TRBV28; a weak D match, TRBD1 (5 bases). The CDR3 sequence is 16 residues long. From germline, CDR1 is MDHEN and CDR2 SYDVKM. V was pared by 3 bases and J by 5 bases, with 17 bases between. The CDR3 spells CASSFREQGANNEQFF. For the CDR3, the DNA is TGTGCCAGCAGTTTTCGTGAGCAAGGGGCCAACAATGAGCAGTTCTTC.

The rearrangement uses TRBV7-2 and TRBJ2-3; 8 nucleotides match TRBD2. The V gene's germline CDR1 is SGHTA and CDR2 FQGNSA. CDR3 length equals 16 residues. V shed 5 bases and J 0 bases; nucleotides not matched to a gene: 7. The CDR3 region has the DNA TGTGCCAGCAGCACCTTTAGCGGGACCAGCACAGATACGCAGTATTTT. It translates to CASSTFSGTSTDTQYF.